This note documents a single T cell receptor beta chain sequence. Its antigen is not identified. This entry is derived from a study of beta chain features in type 1 diabetes. Study outcomes and limitations: Researchers cautioned that cDNA sequencing could over-represent cells with high TCR expression.

Since all of the isolated RNA was reverse transcribed, expressed TCRB transcripts were what got sequenced. Only in-frame clones appear in the TCRdb table, and some are missing; sequencing was by immunoSEQ multiplex PCR. The sample records roughly 450,000 clones, about 15% being singletons. CDR1 SGHTA and CDR2 FQGNSA come from the germline V gene. This CDR3 contains 14 residues. With 5 bases removed from V and 3 bases from J, the gap between germline ends came to 11 bases. This receptor was obtained from a man aged 25 to 40 in good health. The chain combines TRBV7-2 with TRBJ2-1; D may be TRBD1 (5 bases). Specimen: naive CD4+ T cells from blood. For the CDR3, the DNA is TGTGCCAGCAGCGCAGACAGCCTCTACAATGAGCAGTTCTTC. Protein: CASSADSLYNEQFF.